Sequencing of this T cell receptor beta chain was carried out in a study of blood T cell repertoires in COVID-19. Study context: Samples representing acute and convalescent COVID-19 were sourced from the United States, Italy and Spain. PBMCs, B-cell-depleted T cells, or T cells provided the cDNA or gDNA that made up the material.

Seattle's cohort entered during active infection and was followed longitudinally. In the authors' methods: Reference gene primer amplification gave estimated nucleated cell counts. Repertoires were generated with immunoSEQ multiplex PCR, while TCRdb's copy carries only in-frame clones and drops some. From that table come the V and J calls and clone size; the DNA was used to work out D and trimming. Altogether around 150,000 clones are present, roughly 84% being singletons, with the ten largest covering approximately 9%. Sequencing used peripheral blood. This TCR came from a man aged 30-40 years with COVID-19, enrolled during active disease.

CDR3 protein: CASGSGTALVGYTF. The CDR3 DNA is TGTGCCAGTGGATCCGGGACAGCGCTGGTGGGCTACACCTTC. The chain couples TRBV19 to TRBJ1-2, with TRBD1 matching over 7 bases. J lost 8 bases, V lost 8 bases, and 14 bases had no gene match. Looked up from germline, CDR1 is LNHDA and CDR2 is SQIVND (reference sequence). The CDR3 runs to 14 residues.